Each of the 32 T cell receptor beta chains below was sequenced from the same sample in a study of Ad26.COV2.S vaccination and SARS-CoV-2 variants. The assay was immunoSEQ multiplex PCR, and TCRdb's table has in-frame clones only and misses some. The repertoire holds 200,000 to 250,000 clones, with around 87% as singletons. The sample's treatment: around 19 received Ad26.COV2.S at low or high dose, single or two shots; several received placebo; per-sample allocation not given. Samples came from day 63 after the first vaccine or placebo injection. The specimen comprised peripheral blood, sampled in a trial of Ad26.COV2.S vaccine versus placebo. The receptor set was obtained from a person aged 18-65 years who received the Ad26.COV2.S COVID-19 vaccine or a placebo.

V gene TRBV4-3 combines with J gene TRBJ2-1; 11 bases align to TRBD2. The CDR3 has 15 residues. Germline V gene data show CDR1 as LGHNA and CDR2 as YSLEER. The ends lost 0 bases at V and 9 bases at J; junction bases unmatched: 4. The CDR3, as DNA: TGCGCCAGCAGCCAAGATAGCGGGAGGGCCAGTGAGCAGTTCTTC. Its translation: CASSQDSGRASEQFF.

The chain couples TRBV18 to TRBJ2-7; D unclear. There are 14 residues in the CDR3. CDR1 and CDR2 from the germline V gene are KGHSH and LQKENI. Trimming took off 2 bases at V and 3 bases at J, with 11 bases between the two ends. The CDR3 is CASSPLTSIYEQYF. The CDR3 DNA sequence: TGTGCCAGCTCACCATTGACGAGTATCTACGAGCAGTACTTC.

The chain employs TRBV4-1 and TRBJ2-3, with D perhaps matching TRBD2 (6 bases). This CDR3 comprises 16 residues. Germline CDR1 and CDR2: MGHRA and YSYEKL. Between the trimmed V and J ends, which lost 0 bases and 1 base, there was a span of 11 bases. Here the CDR3 DNA reads TGCGCCAGCAGCCAAGAGGGAGGCCAGCGCACAGATACGCAGTATTTT. It is translated as CASSQEGGQRTDTQYF.

This clone was seen a handful of times. The gene calls are TRBV4-1 and TRBJ2-1; D gene unclear. Looked up from germline, CDR1 is MGHRA and CDR2 is YSYEKL. Trimming left V 0 bases short and J 10 bases short, with 16 bases between. The CDR3 spans 15 residues. This CDR3 reads CASSQDPIFLTEQFF. In DNA form, the CDR3 reads TGCGCCAGCAGCCAAGACCCGATTTTCCTTACGGAGCAGTTCTTC.

V gene TRBV6-1 combines with J gene TRBJ1-1; D is ambiguous. V gave up 3 bases and J gave up 0 bases, with 8 bases separating them. Germline assignment: CDR1 MNHNS and CDR2 SASEGT. This CDR3 has 14 amino acids. The DNA of the CDR3 is TGTGCCAGCAGTGAGCAGACGGTGAACACTGAAGCTTTCTTT. Translating gives CASSEQTVNTEAFF.

The chain joins TRBV18 to TRBJ2-5; tentative D call: TRBD2 (6 bases). V lost 4 bases and J 5 bases, leaving 20 bases between the germline ends. Germline V lookup: CDR1 KGHSH, CDR2 LQKENI. CDR3 length: 16 amino acids. In DNA, the CDR3 is TGTGCCAGCTCACAGATTTCCGACGGGGGACGGGAGACCCAGTACTTC. Residues: CASSQISDGGRETQYF.

V usage is TRBV7-2 and J usage is TRBJ2-2; D ambiguous. Germline V gene sequence: CDR1 SGHTA, CDR2 FQGNSA. CDR3 length: 12 amino acids. V was clipped by 5 bases and J by 8 bases, with 9 bases between them. The CDR3 loop reads CASSPPGGELFF. CDR3 DNA sequence: TGTGCCAGCAGCCCCCCCGGGGGGGAGCTGTTTTTT.

This chain links TRBV6-5 with TRBJ2-1, with TRBD1 matching 11 bases. CDR3 length equals 15 residues. Trimming took 6 bases from V and 7 from J; bases not matched to a gene: 8. Germline V gene data show CDR1 as MNHEY and CDR2 as SVGAGI. The DNA for the CDR3 is TGTGCCAGCAGCCTCGGGACAGGGGGTCCGAATGAGCAGTTCTTC. Its protein product is CASSLGTGGPNEQFF.

The rearrangement links TRBV7-3 to TRBJ2-1; the match to TRBD2 covers 9 bases. CDR3 size: 16 residues. The J segment lost 5 bases and the V segment lost 1 base, leaving 6 bases of the junction unmatched. The germline CDR1 and CDR2 sequences are SGHTA and FQGTGA. The CDR3: CASSLSRLAGNNEQFF. For the CDR3, the DNA is TGTGCCAGCAGCTTAAGTCGGCTAGCGGGGAACAATGAGCAGTTCTTC.

The chain recombines TRBV28 with TRBJ2-7; D is undetermined. Germline V lookup: CDR1 MDHEN, CDR2 SYDVKM. Trimming shortened V by 7 bases and J by 4 bases, and 14 bases separated the two germline ends. The CDR3 spans 13 residues. This CDR3 reads CASTGTRSYEQYF. Here the CDR3 DNA reads TGTGCCAGCACCGGCACCCGAAGTTACGAGCAGTACTTC.

V is TRBV7-9 and J is TRBJ2-5; D uncertain. This CDR3 has 14 residues. The V and J ends lost 5 bases and 1 base respectively, with 11 bases between them. CDR1 and CDR2 from the germline V gene are SEHNR and FQNEAQ (reference sequence). The DNA of the CDR3 is TGTGCCAGCAGCCCGAGAGGCAGCCAAGAGACCCAGTACTTC. Encoded protein: CASSPRGSQETQYF. The entire variable domain, with the rest obtained from reference TRBV7-9 and TRBJ2-5, is as follows: DTGVSQNPRHKITKRGQNVTFRCDPISEHNRLYWYRQTLGQGPEFLTYFQNEAQLEKSRLLSDRFSAERPKGSFSTLEIQRTEQGDSAMYLCASSPRGSQETQYFGPGTRLLVL.

The V call is TRBV7-6, the J call TRBJ2-6; D remains unclear. The germline V gene has CDR1 SGHVS and CDR2 FNYEAQ. This CDR3 contains 19 residues. Trimming removed 2 bases from V and 0 bases from J, with 17 bases in between. CDR3 region: CASSLLGSFQPSGANVLTF. The CDR3 bases are TGTGCCAGCAGCTTACTGGGCAGTTTCCAACCCTCTGGGGCCAACGTCCTGACTTTC.

This clone was observed a single time. For the CDR3, the DNA is TGTGCCAGCTCACTGACTAGCGGGGTTAACACCGGGGAGCTGTTTTTT. It specifies CASSLTSGVNTGELFF. The V gene is TRBV18, the J gene TRBJ2-2, with 11 positions matching TRBD2. The CDR3 has 16 residues. CDR1 and CDR2 from the germline V gene are KGHSH and LQKENI. Trimming cost V 4 bases and J 2 bases; bases outside gene matches: 3. Full variable domain (missing parts from reference TRBV18 and TRBJ2-2): NAGVMQNPRHLVRRRGQEARLRCSPMKGHSHVYWYRQLPEEGLKFMVYLQKENIIDESGMPKERFSAEFPKEGPSILRIQQVVRGDSAAYFCASSLTSGVNTGELFFGEGSRLTVL.

The rearrangement links TRBV5-4 to TRBJ2-7; D ambiguous. The V gene lost 2 bases and the J gene lost 4 bases, with 10 bases spanning the gap. The CDR3 length is 13 residues. CDR1 SGHNT and CDR2 YYREEE come from the germline V gene (reference sequence). CDR3 in amino acids: CASSFNDGYEQYF. Written as DNA, the CDR3 is TGTGCCAGCAGCTTTAACGACGGATACGAGCAGTACTTC.

The V call is TRBV18, the J call TRBJ2-7; D may correspond to TRBD1 or TRBD2 (5 bases each). This CDR3 comprises 16 residues. Germline CDR1 reads KGHSH; CDR2 reads LQKENI. Trimming took 3 bases from V and 1 from J, leaving 16 bases between them. The CDR3 nucleotides read TGTGCCAGCTCACCCCTATTTGGGGGTCGGTCCTACGAGCAGTACTTC. It encodes CASSPLFGGRSYEQYF.

This clone appeared once. V usage is TRBV6-2 or TRBV6-3 and J usage is TRBJ1-2; D is unclear. Germline V gene data show CDR1 as MNHEY and CDR2 as SVGEGT. The ends were cut back, 6 bases at V and 1 base at J, with 12 bases in the middle. The CDR3 length is 14 residues. CDR3 DNA sequence: TGTGCCAGCAGCACTCCAGGAAGTAACTATGGCTACACCTTC. Protein: CASSTPGSNYGYTF.

A few counts support this clone. V and J are TRBV2 and TRBJ2-3; no definite D call. Germline CDR1 SNHLY, CDR2 FYNNEI. The CDR3 loop spans 11 amino acids. V was trimmed by 9 bases and J by 6 bases, leaving 10 bases between them. This CDR3 is CASVLGDTQYF. CDR3 coding DNA: TGTGCCAGTGTTCTGGGCGATACGCAGTATTTT.

The rearrangement joins TRBV9 to TRBJ1-1; no reliable D call. CDR3 size: 14 residues. Trimming removed 0 bases from V and 0 bases from J, with 6 bases in between. The V gene's germline CDR1 is SGDLS and CDR2 YYNGEE. CDR3 nucleotide sequence: TGTGCCAGCAGCGTAGACAACATGAACACTGAAGCTTTCTTT. Translating it yields CASSVDNMNTEAFF.

In the case of this clone: Other DNA sequences from this sample encode an identical CDR3 as well. The V call is TRBV18, the J call TRBJ2-7; a weak D match, TRBD2 (6 bases). The CDR3 spans 14 residues. V gave up 3 bases and J gave up 3 bases, with 12 bases separating them. Germline CDR1 and CDR2: KGHSH and LQKENI. The DNA of the CDR3 is TGTGCCAGCTCACCGAACGGGGGTAGCTACGAGCAGTACTTC. This translates into CASSPNGGSYEQYF.

This clone appeared a single time. This chain uses TRBV12-3 or TRBV12-4 with TRBJ2-3, with D possibly matching TRBD1 (6 bases). Trimming left V 5 bases short and J 10 bases short, with 16 bases between. This CDR3 comprises 13 residues. The CDR3 DNA is TGTGCCAGCAGTCTGGGGGCGTCGCAACCGCAGTATTTT. Amino acid sequence: CASSLGASQPQYF.

The rearrangement uses TRBV6-2 or TRBV6-3 and TRBJ2-2; either TRBD1 or TRBD2 may fit D (5 bases each). The CDR3 loop spans 15 amino acids. CDR1 and CDR2 (germline): MNHEY, SVGEGT. Trimming pared 4 bases from V and 3 bases from J, leaving 12 bases between. DNA for the CDR3: TGTGCCAGCAGTTCCGGGGCAACGGACACCGGGGAGCTGTTTTTT. This codes for CASSSGATDTGELFF.

The V gene is TRBV29-1, the J gene TRBJ2-1, with TRBD2 as a possible D gene (6 bases). The CDR3 sequence is 14 residues long. V was clipped by 7 bases and J by 5 bases, with 18 bases between them. From germline, CDR1 is SQVTM and CDR2 ANQGSEA. The CDR3 region has the DNA TGCAGCGCTCCCGGACTACCAATGAACAATGAGCAGTTCTTC. This gives the protein CSAPGLPMNNEQFF.

The V call is TRBV4-3, the J call TRBJ2-6; possible D gene TRBD1, 6 bases. This CDR3 is 17 amino acids long. Germline lookup yields CDR1 LGHNA and CDR2 YSLEER. V was pared by 6 bases and J by 0 bases, with 15 bases between. The CDR3 here is CASRPGQSLSGANVLTF. The DNA for the CDR3 is TGCGCCAGCAGGCCGGGACAAAGCCTCTCTGGGGCCAACGTCCTGACTTTC.

The chain uses TRBV6-5 and TRBJ1-1; D remains ambiguous. Per the germline V gene, CDR1 is MNHEY and CDR2 is SVGAGI. V dropped 5 bases and J dropped 1 base, with 14 bases sitting between them. CDR3 size: 15 residues. CDR3 loop: CASSISWKRNTEAFF. CDR3 in DNA: TGTGCCAGCAGTATCAGTTGGAAAAGGAACACTGAAGCTTTCTTT.

The table lists this clone with a count of one. The rearrangement uses TRBV6-5 and TRBJ2-2; unclear D gene. Trimming cost V 5 bases and J 3 bases, with 13 bases left between them. Germline CDR1 MNHEY, CDR2 SVGAGI. The CDR3 is 15 amino acids. The CDR3: CASSQIRGDTGELFF. CDR3 nucleotide sequence: TGTGCCAGCAGTCAAATTCGCGGTGACACCGGGGAGCTGTTTTTT.

Concerning this clone itself: The sample has other DNA sequences that encode this CDR3 too. The chain employs TRBV7-9 and TRBJ1-2; D unresolved. This CDR3 comprises 14 residues. Germline V lookup: CDR1 SEHNR, CDR2 FQNEAQ (reference sequence). V was shortened by 0 bases and J by 2 bases, with 7 bases between the two germline ends. The CDR3 spells CASSLAAGNYGYTF. DNA for the CDR3: TGTGCCAGCAGCTTAGCAGCCGGGAACTATGGCTACACCTTC.

This chain connects TRBV30 to TRBJ2-3, with D hard to call. Trimming stripped 5 bases from V and 2 bases from J, with 14 bases between. This CDR3 is 14 amino acids long. The germline gives CDR1 GTSNPN, CDR2 SVGIG (reference sequence). The CDR3 loop is CAWGWQGYTDTQYF. The CDR3 region has the DNA TGTGCCTGGGGGTGGCAAGGGTACACAGATACGCAGTATTTT.

This clone appeared once. The chain links TRBV11-3 to TRBJ2-3, with 8 positions matching TRBD1. In germline, CDR1 is SGHNT, CDR2 YENEEA. The junction had 1 base not matched to a gene; V was cut back by 1 base and J by 4 bases. The CDR3 covers 14 residues. DNA of the CDR3: TGTGCCAGCAGCTTAGGCAGGGGGCCAGATACGCAGTATTTT. Translated, it gives CASSLGRGPDTQYF.

The rearrangement joins TRBV27 to TRBJ1-5, with no clear D. This CDR3 spans 14 amino acids. Trimming left V 4 bases short and J 9 bases short, with 16 bases between. In germline, CDR1 is MNHEY, CDR2 SMNVEV (reference sequence). CDR3 region: CASSSTPSAGPQHF. CDR3 nucleotides: TGTGCCAGCAGTTCCACCCCTTCGGCCGGGCCCCAGCATTTT.

This chain links TRBV29-1 with TRBJ2-7, with 14 bases aligning to TRBD2. There are 12 residues in the CDR3. Germline lookup yields CDR1 SQVTM and CDR2 ANQGSEA. Trimming at V came to 7 bases and at J to 5 bases, leaving 1 base not matched to a gene. The CDR3 coding sequence is TGCAGCGCGGGACTAGCGGGAGACGAGCAGTACTTC. It is translated as CSAGLAGDEQYF.

The chain is built from TRBV7-8 and TRBJ2-2, with unresolved D. Germline CDR1 reads SGHVS; CDR2 reads FQNEAQ. The CDR3 consists of 12 residues. V lost 5 bases, J lost 5 bases, and 6 bases lay in between. The chain's CDR3 is CASSHSTGELFF. CDR3 bases: TGTGCCAGCAGCCATTCGACCGGGGAGCTGTTTTTT.

The chain couples TRBV4-3 to TRBJ1-4; D might be TRBD1 (5 bases). The CDR3 is made up of 13 amino acids. CDR1 LGHNA and CDR2 YSLEER come from the germline V gene. The V end lost 4 bases, the J end lost 11 bases, and 14 bases lay between the germline ends. CDR3 amino acids: CASSPLTEGKLFF. The CDR3 nucleotides are TGCGCCAGCAGCCCCCTCACAGAGGGGAAACTGTTTTTT.